These 30 T cell receptor beta chains originate from one sample sequenced in a study. MiXCR, run by TCRdb on the RT-PCR reads, gives a single entry per CDR3 protein. Found here are hundreds of thousands of distinct CDR3 sequences, approximately 15% of them singletons; the top ten hold roughly 4%. Sequencing was done on a sample of memory CD4+ T cells from blood. These receptors were taken from a female donor in good health, serving as a healthy control.

V and J are TRBV18 and TRBJ2-1, with TRBD2 identical over 13 bases. CDR1 is KGHSH, CDR2 LQKENI, per germline. The trim removed 6 bases at V and 7 bases at J, leaving 6 bases unmatched. The CDR3 is 15 amino acids. In nucleotides, the CDR3 is TGTGCCAGCTCGAGGACTAGCGGGGGAAATAATGAGCAGTTCTTC. This encodes CASSRTSGGNNEQFF.

The gene calls are TRBV18 and TRBJ2-3; perhaps TRBD1 as D (5 bases). The CDR3 length is 13 residues. CDR1 is KGHSH, CDR2 LQKENI, per germline. V lost 1 base to trimming and J lost 4 bases, with 6 bases between them. DNA of the CDR3: TGTGCCAGCTCACCACAGGGGTCAGATACGCAGTATTTT. It codes for CASSPQGSDTQYF.

Ten or more counts support this clonotype. J is TRBJ2-1 and V is TRBV6-5; D may be TRBD2 (5 bases). Germline-derived CDR1 and CDR2 are MNHEY and SVGAGI. The CDR3 spans 17 residues. The V and J ends lost 0 bases and 5 bases respectively, with 17 bases between them. CDR3 bases: TGTGCCAGCAGTTACTCGATATTCAGCCCGGGGAACAATGAGCAGTTCTTC. Translation gives CASSYSIFSPGNNEQFF.

The table lists this clonotype with a few counts. The chain carries TRBV20-1 and TRBJ1-5; D not certain. The CDR3 length is 15 residues. Germline values: CDR1 DFQATT, CDR2 SNEGSKA (reference sequence). Trimming removed 6 bases from V and 4 bases from J, with 19 bases in between. The CDR3 sequence is CSAPRRYSGNQPQHF. The CDR3 coding sequence is TGCAGTGCCCCCCGGCGGTACTCGGGGAATCAGCCCCAGCATTTT.

A few counts support this clonotype. The chain joins TRBV5-1 to TRBJ1-4; TRBD1 matches at 8 bases. Trimming took 4 bases from V and 7 from J; bases not matched to a gene: 9. Germline CDR1 reads SGHRS; CDR2 reads YFSETQ. The CDR3 contains 15 residues. DNA of the CDR3: TGCGCCAGCAGCCCAACGGGACAGGTCGGTGAAAAACTGTTTTTT. Its translation: CASSPTGQVGEKLFF.

The chain combines TRBV5-1 with TRBJ1-2; 7 bases line up with TRBD1. The germline V gene encodes CDR1 SGHRS and CDR2 YFSETQ. The CDR3 extends over 15 amino acids. V dropped 4 bases and J dropped 4; count of bases not matched to a gene: 10. The chain's CDR3 is CASSANPGTAYGYTF. CDR3 DNA: TGCGCCAGCAGCGCCAACCCTGGGACAGCCTATGGCTACACCTTC.

The V gene is TRBV7-2, the J gene TRBJ2-3; no definite D call. V was shortened by 1 base and J by 12 bases, with 26 bases between the two germline ends. This CDR3 region has 17 residues. Germline CDR1 and CDR2: SGHTA and FQGNSA. The CDR3 reads CASSLDLTPGLRRNQYF. CDR3 nucleotides: TGTGCCAGCAGCTTAGACTTGACTCCAGGCCTGCGCCGTAACCAGTATTTT.

Many counts were recorded for this clonotype. The chain uses TRBV10-3 and TRBJ2-3; TRBD2 matches at 11 bases. V lost 10 bases, J lost 6 bases, and 6 bases stayed unmatched. Germline CDR1 reads ENHRY; CDR2 reads SYGVKD. The CDR3 consists of 13 residues. In nucleotides, the CDR3 is TGTGCCACCACTAGCGGGAGTGGGGATACGCAGTATTTT. Translated: CATTSGSGDTQYF.

This clonotype was detected only a few times. The chain is built from TRBV6-5 and TRBJ2-7; maybe TRBD1 (6 bases). Germline CDR1 is MNHEY and CDR2 is SVGAGI. Trimming took 0 bases from V and 5 from J, leaving 8 bases between them. CDR3 size: 13 residues. The CDR3 loop reads CASSYSSGDEQYF. The CDR3 region has the DNA TGTGCCAGCAGTTACTCGTCAGGGGACGAGCAGTACTTC.

Comment on this clonotype: A clone one base away is much larger, so this may be a read error. The chain is built from TRBV11-2 and TRBJ1-4; a possible D gene is TRBD1 (6 bases). The CDR3 length is 15 residues. Germline V gene sequence: CDR1 SGHAT, CDR2 FQNNGV. As DNA, the CDR3 is TGTTCCAGCAGCTTACAGGGAAGAACTAATGAAAAACTGTTTTTT. This translates into CSSSLQGRTNEKLFF.

V usage is TRBV6-1 and J usage is TRBJ2-3, with 9 bases aligning to TRBD2. V was pared by 3 bases and J by 6 bases, with 10 bases of the junction left unmatched. The CDR3 is 16 residues long. Germline V gene data show CDR1 as MNHNS and CDR2 as SASEGT. CDR3 residues: CASSDYGGRGRDTQYF. The CDR3 DNA reads TGTGCCAGCAGTGATTATGGCGGGAGGGGCCGCGATACGCAGTATTTT.

This clonotype was observed many times. This sequence joins TRBV6-5 and TRBJ2-1; D possibly corresponds to TRBD2 (6 bases). V lost 7 bases, J lost 0 bases, and 16 bases lay in between. CDR3 size: 16 residues. CDR1 and CDR2 (germline): MNHEY, SVGAGI. As DNA, the CDR3 is TGTGCCAGCAAATACGACGGGAGTTTCTCCTACAATGAGCAGTTCTTC. Protein: CASKYDGSFSYNEQFF.

This clonotype was recorded at least ten times. The V and J genes are TRBV27 and TRBJ1-2; a possible D gene is TRBD1 (6 bases). The CDR3 runs to 15 residues. Looked up from germline, CDR1 is MNHEY and CDR2 is SMNVEV (reference sequence). V gave up 2 bases and J gave up 4 bases, with 14 bases separating them. CDR3 amino acids: CASSLSFRGSYGYTF. The CDR3, as DNA: TGTGCCAGCAGTTTAAGTTTCAGGGGCAGCTATGGCTACACCTTC.

The table lists this clonotype with many counts. This chain connects TRBV12-3 or TRBV12-4 to TRBJ2-6; D is unresolved. This CDR3 has 15 amino acids. V was clipped by 4 bases and J by 4 bases, with 11 bases between them. The CDR3 DNA reads as TGTGCCAGCAGTTCCGCCAGCGCGGGGGCCAACGTCCTGACTTTC. Translated: CASSSASAGANVLTF.

This clonotype showed up many times. J is TRBJ2-2 and V is TRBV29-1, with D perhaps being TRBD1 or TRBD2 (5 bases each). Trimming stripped 3 bases from V and 4 bases from J, with 15 bases between. The germline V gene has CDR1 SQVTM and CDR2 ANQGSEA. There are 15 residues in the CDR3. DNA for the CDR3: TGCAGCGTTGAGGGGACGCCAAAGGGCACCGGGGAGCTGTTTTTT. This codes for CSVEGTPKGTGELFF.

V usage is TRBV7-9 and J usage is TRBJ2-7; D is possibly TRBD2 (6 bases). CDR1 SEHNR and CDR2 FQNEAQ come from the germline V gene (reference sequence). The CDR3 extends over 15 amino acids. The V end was cut by 7 bases, the J end by 5 bases, with 21 bases between. The CDR3 region is CASIQSGGTVHEQYF. DNA for the CDR3: TGTGCCAGCATACAAAGTGGAGGGACGGTCCACGAGCAGTACTTC.

This clonotype was seen more than once but under ten times. This chain links TRBV7-9 with TRBJ2-2, with a possible D match to TRBD1 (6 bases). CDR1 SEHNR and CDR2 FQNEAQ come from the germline V gene (reference sequence). The length of the CDR3 is 16 residues. V was clipped by 2 bases and J by 1 base, with 11 bases between them. The CDR3 loop reads CASSLPLQGNTGELFF. CDR3 DNA: TGTGCCAGCAGCTTACCCCTACAGGGGAACACCGGGGAGCTGTTTTTT. Combining the CDR3 with reference TRBV7-9 and TRBJ2-2 gives the whole variable domain DTGVSQNPRHKITKRGQNVTFRCDPISEHNRLYWYRQTLGQGPEFLTYFQNEAQLEKSRLLSDRFSAERPKGSFSTLEIQRTEQGDSAMYLCASSLPLQGNTGELFFGEGSRLTVL.

In this sample, this clonotype turned up many times. The J gene is TRBJ2-1, the V gene TRBV10-3; 7 bases align to TRBD2. The CDR3 runs to 14 residues. V gave up 6 bases and J gave up 15 bases; unmatched junction bases: 17. The germline gives CDR1 ENHRY, CDR2 SYGVKD. The CDR3 protein is CAIRGSGESPLPFF. The CDR3 DNA follows: TGTGCCATCAGGGGGAGCGGGGAGAGTCCCCTCCCGTTCTTC.

This clonotype was seen a handful of times. The CDR3 reads CASRLSGSSYNEQFF. CDR3 coding DNA: TGTGCCAGCAGATTGAGCGGGAGCTCCTACAATGAGCAGTTCTTC. The genes are TRBV5-6 and TRBJ2-1; TRBD2 aligns across 8 bases. Germline V gene lookup returns CDR1 SGHDT and CDR2 YYEEEE. With V trimmed by 5 bases and J by 0 bases, 4 bases remained unmatched. This CDR3 comprises 15 residues.

The CDR3 DNA reads as TGTGCCATCAGTCAGGGGAGAAACACCATATATTTT. Residues: CAISQGRNTIYF. The chain is built from TRBV10-3 and TRBJ1-3; possible D gene TRBD1, 6 bases. From germline, CDR1 is ENHRY and CDR2 SYGVKD. The CDR3 runs 12 residues. Trimming removed 5 bases at V and 5 bases at J, with 7 bases between.

There are many counts of this clonotype. V gene TRBV29-1 combines with J gene TRBJ2-2; 10 bases agree with TRBD1. Germline assignment: CDR1 SQVTM and CDR2 ANQGSEA. J was trimmed by 4 bases and V by 6 bases; bases with no gene match: 8. The CDR3 loop spans 15 amino acids. Here the CDR3 DNA reads TGCAGCGTAGGACAGGGGGAGTCGGTCACCGGGGAGCTGTTTTTT. Translating it yields CSVGQGESVTGELFF.

This clonotype was detected ten times or more. The chain employs TRBV27 and TRBJ1-1; D may be TRBD1 (6 bases). This CDR3 comprises 20 residues. The ends were cut back, 0 bases at V and 6 bases at J, with 29 bases in the middle. Germline-derived CDR1 and CDR2 are MNHEY and SMNVEV (reference sequence). DNA for the CDR3: TGTGCCAGCAGTTTATCCGGCAGGGGCACCCTCCTGACAATCAACGCTGAAGCTTTCTTT. It is translated as CASSLSGRGTLLTINAEAFF.

V usage is TRBV5-1 and J usage is TRBJ2-5; no clear D gene. CDR3 length: 14 residues. V dropped 1 base and J dropped 1 base, with 8 bases sitting between them. CDR1 is SGHRS and CDR2 is YFSETQ in the germline V gene. CDR3 in amino acids: CASSLTTFQETQYF. CDR3 coding DNA: TGCGCCAGCAGCTTGACCACTTTCCAAGAGACCCAGTACTTC.

The chain is built from TRBV5-1 and TRBJ2-3, with 9 positions matching TRBD2. CDR3 length: 15 residues. Trimming cost V 4 bases and J 2 bases; bases outside gene matches: 5. Per the germline V gene, CDR1 is SGHRS and CDR2 is YFSETQ. CDR3 protein: CASSRSSGTTDTQYF. The CDR3 nucleotides read TGCGCCAGCAGCAGGTCTAGCGGGACCACAGATACGCAGTATTTT. The whole variable domain, remainder taken from reference TRBV5-1 and TRBJ2-3, is KAGVTQTPRYLIKTRGQQVTLSCSPISGHRSVSWYQQTPGQGLQFLFEYFSETQRNKGNFPGRFSGRQFSNSRSEMNVSTLELGDSALYLCASSRSSGTTDTQYFGPGTRLTVL.

This chain links TRBV19 with TRBJ1-1; 8 bases map to TRBD1. There are 15 residues in the CDR3. V lost 5 bases, J lost 4 bases, and 9 bases stayed unmatched. Germline V gene lookup returns CDR1 LNHDA and CDR2 SQIVND (reference sequence). As DNA, the CDR3 is TGTGCCAGTAGTTCGGCAGGGGGCTGGATCACTGAAGCTTTCTTT. This encodes CASSSAGGWITEAFF.

This clonotype was seen a handful of times. CDR3 nucleotide sequence: TGTGCCAGCAGTGGGGGGGATTATCAGCCCCAGCATTTT. Its translation: CASSGGDYQPQHF. This chain uses TRBV3-1 with TRBJ1-5, with a tentative D call TRBD1 (5 bases). CDR1 LGHDT and CDR2 YNNKEL come from the germline V gene (reference sequence). There are 13 residues in the CDR3. Trimming cost V 6 bases and J 5 bases, with 11 bases left between them.

The rearrangement uses TRBV18 and TRBJ2-2; D remains unclear. V lost 1 base to trimming and J lost 5 bases, with 14 bases between them. CDR3 size: 16 residues. Germline V gives CDR1 KGHSH, CDR2 LQKENI. CDR3 in DNA: TGTGCCAGCTCACCACGTCCCGGTAGTGGGACCGGGGAGCTGTTTTTT. It yields the protein CASSPRPGSGTGELFF.

The chain uses TRBV12-3 or TRBV12-4 and TRBJ1-2; a weak D match, TRBD1 (5 bases). Trimming took off 3 bases at V and 2 bases at J, with 10 bases between the two ends. This CDR3 spans 14 amino acids. DNA of the CDR3: TGTGCCAGCAGTTTTAATAACAGGAACTATGGCTACACCTTC. Translating it yields CASSFNNRNYGYTF.

This clonotype showed up just a few times. The chain links TRBV6-2 or TRBV6-3 to TRBJ2-7; 10 nucleotides agree with TRBD2. In germline, CDR1 is MNHEY, CDR2 SVGEGT. The CDR3 contains 14 residues. V was pared by 5 bases and J by 4 bases, with 5 bases of the junction left unmatched. In DNA form, the CDR3 reads TGTGCCAGCAGTGAAGCGGGGGGGAGGTACGAGCAGTACTTC. Translating it yields CASSEAGGRYEQYF.

This clonotype was observed a few times. The rearrangement links TRBV12-3 or TRBV12-4 to TRBJ2-7, with D possibly being TRBD1 (5 bases). V lost 4 bases, J lost 2 bases, and 12 bases lay in between. This CDR3 has 14 amino acids. The CDR3: CASSSSTVPYEQYF. CDR3 in DNA: TGTGCCAGCAGTTCCTCGACAGTCCCCTACGAGCAGTACTTC.